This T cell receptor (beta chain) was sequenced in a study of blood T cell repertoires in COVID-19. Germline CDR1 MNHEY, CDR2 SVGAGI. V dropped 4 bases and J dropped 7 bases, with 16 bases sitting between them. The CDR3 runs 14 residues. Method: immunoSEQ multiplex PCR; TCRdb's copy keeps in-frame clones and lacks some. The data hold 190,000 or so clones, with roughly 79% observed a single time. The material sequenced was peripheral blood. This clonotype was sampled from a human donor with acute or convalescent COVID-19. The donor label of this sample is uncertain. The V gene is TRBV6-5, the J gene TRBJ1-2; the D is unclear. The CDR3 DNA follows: TGTGCCAGCAGTTCTGACCGGCCGACGGGTGGCTACACCTTC. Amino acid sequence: CASSSDRPTGGYTF.